The 27 T cell receptor beta chains below all came from one sample that was sequenced in a study of blood T cell repertoires in COVID-19. TCRdb's table, derived via immunoSEQ multiplex PCR, lists solely in-frame clones and lacks some. The table lists around 20,000 clones, roughly 91% of them singletons. Sequenced: peripheral blood. Every receptor here comes from a man between 65 and 80 years old with acute or convalescent COVID-19.

The rearrangement links TRBV9 to TRBJ1-2; tentatively, D is TRBD1 (5 bases). There are 14 residues in the CDR3. V was clipped by 0 bases and J by 4 bases, with 10 bases between them. CDR1 and CDR2 (germline): SGDLS, YYNGEE. The CDR3 loop reads CASSVDQGSYGYTF. CDR3 DNA sequence: TGTGCCAGCAGCGTAGACCAGGGTAGCTATGGCTACACCTTC.

This clone was seen a single time. The chain is built from TRBV10-3 and TRBJ1-2; a possible D gene is TRBD1 (6 bases). Trimming removed 4 bases from V and 1 base from J, with 13 bases in between. The V gene's germline CDR1 is ENHRY and CDR2 SYGVKD. CDR3 length: 15 residues. The DNA for the CDR3 is TGTGCCATCAGTGGACAGGAACTTAATAACTATGGCTACACCTTC. This gives the protein CAISGQELNNYGYTF.

This chain links TRBV9 with TRBJ2-2; TRBD1 matches 7 bases. V was clipped by 2 bases and J by 1 base; unmatched bases: 2. The germline CDR1 and CDR2 sequences are SGDLS and YYNGEE. The CDR3 has 15 amino acids. DNA of the CDR3: TGTGCCAGCAGCGTTGGGACAGTGAACACCGGGGAGCTGTTTTTT. This codes for CASSVGTVNTGELFF.

The chain couples TRBV30 to TRBJ2-4; D is unresolved. The ends were cut back, 5 bases at V and 4 bases at J, with 9 bases in the middle. Germline V gene data show CDR1 as GTSNPN and CDR2 as SVGIG (reference sequence). The CDR3 has 12 residues. DNA of the CDR3: TGTGCCTGGGAGATTAGAAAAAACATTCAGTACTTC. Translation: CAWEIRKNIQYF. Complete variable domain (other parts from reference TRBV30 and TRBJ2-4): SQTIHQWPATLVQPVGSPLSLECTVEGTSNPNLYWYRQAAGRGLQLLFYSVGIGQISSEVPQNLSASRPQDRQFILSSKKLLLSDSGFYLCAWEIRKNIQYFGAGTRLSVL.

The chain is built from TRBV7-2 and TRBJ1-3, with 7 bases that match TRBD1. There are 17 residues in the CDR3. Germline V gene lookup returns CDR1 SGHTA and CDR2 FQGNSA. J gave up 0 bases and V 1 base, and 6 bases lay outside the gene matches. The CDR3 sequence: CASSLVGTANSGNTIYF. In nucleotides, the CDR3 is TGTGCCAGCAGCTTAGTTGGGACAGCAAACTCTGGAAACACCATATATTTT.

This chain connects TRBV27 to TRBJ2-7; tentatively, D is TRBD2 (7 bases). Germline values: CDR1 MNHEY, CDR2 SMNVEV (reference sequence). Trimming stripped 3 bases from V and 7 bases from J, with 16 bases between. CDR3 size: 14 residues. CDR3 protein: CASSFTGGPGEQYF. The CDR3, as DNA: TGTGCCAGCAGTTTTACGGGGGGCCCGGGGGAGCAGTACTTC.

The rearrangement uses TRBV18 and TRBJ2-7; 7 nucleotides line up with TRBD1. From germline, CDR1 is KGHSH and CDR2 LQKENI. J lost 3 bases, V lost 8 bases, and 10 bases had no gene match. The CDR3 has 14 residues. This CDR3 is CASAPGTADYEQYF. The CDR3 DNA is TGTGCCAGCGCCCCCGGGACAGCTGACTACGAGCAGTACTTC.

The chain is built from TRBV5-8 and TRBJ2-2; 10 bases are shared with TRBD2. V shed 0 bases and J 5 bases; nucleotides not matched to a gene: 4. The CDR3 length is 16 residues. The germline V gene encodes CDR1 SGHTS and CDR2 YDEGEE. Here the CDR3 DNA reads TGTGCCAGCAGCTTGGCTAGCGGGAGCTTTACCGGGGAGCTGTTTTTT. Its protein product is CASSLASGSFTGELFF.

This rearrangement joins TRBV19 to TRBJ2-7; 8 bases line up with TRBD1. This CDR3 is 14 amino acids long. Germline lookup yields CDR1 LNHDA and CDR2 SQIVND (reference sequence). V dropped 5 bases and J dropped 3; count of bases not matched to a gene: 6. CDR3 protein: CASSAAGTGYEQYF. For the CDR3, the DNA is TGTGCCAGTAGTGCAGCCGGGACAGGCTACGAGCAGTACTTC. Full variable domain (outside the CDR3, taken from reference TRBV19 and TRBJ2-7): DGGITQSPKYLFRKEGQNVTLSCEQNLNHDAMYWYRQDPGQGLRLIYYSQIVNDFQKGDIAEGYSVSREKKESFPLTVTSAQKNPTAFYLCASSAAGTGYEQYFGPGTRLTVT.

This chain joins TRBV11-1 and TRBJ1-1; no firm D call. Germline CDR1 reads SGHAT; CDR2 reads FQDESV (reference sequence). This CDR3 region has 15 residues. The V end lost 1 base, the J end lost 1 base, and 10 bases lay between the germline ends. The CDR3 here is CASSLDGLTNTEAFF. The CDR3 DNA reads TGTGCCAGCAGCTTAGATGGACTAACGAACACTGAAGCTTTCTTT.

V usage is TRBV28 and J usage is TRBJ1-2, with 8 bases matching TRBD1. With V trimmed by 9 bases and J by 4 bases, 13 bases remained unmatched. From germline, CDR1 is MDHEN and CDR2 SYDVKM. The CDR3 is made up of 15 amino acids. In DNA, the CDR3 is TGTGCCAGTTCCCAGGGGGCCCCGGAAATCTATGGCTACACCTTC. This gives the protein CASSQGAPEIYGYTF.

The chain joins TRBV4-1 to TRBJ1-5, with a tentative D call TRBD1 (5 bases). The V gene lost 0 bases and the J gene lost 6 bases, with 12 bases spanning the gap. The CDR3 sequence is 15 residues long. Germline V gene data show CDR1 as MGHRA and CDR2 as YSYEKL. The CDR3 loop reads CASSQDQGISQPQHF. CDR3 DNA sequence: TGCGCCAGCAGCCAAGATCAGGGTATCAGTCAGCCCCAGCATTTT.

V gene TRBV9 combines with J gene TRBJ2-5; the D is unclear. In germline, CDR1 is SGDLS, CDR2 YYNGEE. The CDR3 consists of 15 residues. The V gene lost 2 bases and the J gene lost 0 bases, with 11 bases spanning the gap. CDR3 residues: CASSVGNEYQETQYF. Here the CDR3 DNA reads TGTGCCAGCAGCGTTGGTAACGAGTACCAAGAGACCCAGTACTTC.

V and J are TRBV28 and TRBJ1-4; TRBD1 might be the D (6 bases). Per the germline V gene, CDR1 is MDHEN and CDR2 is SYDVKM. This CDR3 region has 15 residues. V dropped 2 bases and J dropped 5 bases, with 12 bases sitting between them. The CDR3 is CASSLEQGFNEKLFF. The CDR3 DNA reads as TGTGCCAGCAGTTTAGAACAGGGATTCAATGAAAAACTGTTTTTT.

The chain carries TRBV19 and TRBJ1-2, with 8 positions matching TRBD1. This CDR3 comprises 15 residues. Per the germline V gene, CDR1 is LNHDA and CDR2 is SQIVND (reference sequence). Trimming took 8 bases from V and 4 from J; bases not matched to a gene: 12. This chain's CDR3 is CASEGVLTGAYGYTF. The DNA for the CDR3 is TGTGCCAGTGAGGGGGTTTTGACAGGGGCCTATGGCTACACCTTC.

The chain is built from TRBV14 and TRBJ1-1; tentative D call: TRBD1 (5 bases). Trimming removed 1 base from V and 3 bases from J, with 6 bases in between. The CDR3 length is 13 residues. The germline V gene encodes CDR1 SGHDN and CDR2 FVKESK. CDR3 sequence reads: CASSQGQHTEAFF. CDR3 sequence (DNA): TGTGCCAGCAGCCAAGGACAGCACACTGAAGCTTTCTTT.

In its sample, this clone was seen once. V is TRBV28 and J is TRBJ1-5; possible D gene TRBD1, 5 bases. Germline assignment: CDR1 MDHEN and CDR2 SYDVKM. With 7 bases removed from V and 5 bases from J, the gap between germline ends came to 15 bases. The CDR3 is 14 residues long. CDR3 DNA sequence: TGTGCCAGCAACCACAGGTTAAATGATCAGCCCCAGCATTTT. It specifies CASNHRLNDQPQHF.

This chain links TRBV11-2 with TRBJ1-5; D is undetermined. With 3 bases removed from V and 10 bases from J, the gap between germline ends came to 10 bases. CDR1 SGHAT and CDR2 FQNNGV come from the germline V gene. This CDR3 is built from 12 residues. The CDR3 coding sequence is TGTGCCAGCAGCTTCTCAGATGGCCCCCAGCATTTT. It specifies CASSFSDGPQHF.

The CDR3 nucleotides are TGCGCCAGCAGCCTGGACAGGGGCACAGATACGCAGTATTTT. The encoded protein is CASSLDRGTDTQYF. The genes are TRBV5-1 and TRBJ2-3; 8 bases map to TRBD1. The ends lost 4 bases at V and 1 base at J; junction bases unmatched: 2. This CDR3 is built from 14 residues. Germline CDR1 SGHRS, CDR2 YFSETQ.

The CDR3 region is CASRLSGELFF. The CDR3 region has the DNA TGTGCCAGCAGACTTAGCGGGGAGCTGTTTTTT. J is TRBJ2-2 and V is TRBV3-1 (or the pseudogene TRBV3-2); D is unclear. This CDR3 region has 11 residues. Between the trimmed V and J ends, which lost 6 bases and 7 bases, there was a span of 6 bases. The germline CDR1 and CDR2 sequences are LGHDT and YNNKEL (reference sequence).

The rearrangement joins TRBV5-1 to TRBJ1-5; the match to TRBD1 covers 8 bases. The germline CDR1 and CDR2 sequences are SGHRS and YFSETQ. V was pared by 4 bases and J by 5 bases, with 5 bases of the junction left unmatched. The length of the CDR3 is 14 residues. CDR3 in DNA: TGCGCCAGCAGCCCTCAACAGGGGGATCAGCCCCAGCATTTT. Amino acids: CASSPQQGDQPQHF.

The rearrangement uses TRBV5-1 and TRBJ2-1; 7 bases are shared with TRBD1. There are 14 residues in the CDR3. Germline V CDR1 and CDR2: SGHRS, YFSETQ. V lost 3 bases, J lost 3 bases, and 3 bases stayed unmatched. The CDR3 sequence is CASSWGQIYNEQFF. DNA of the CDR3: TGCGCCAGCAGCTGGGGACAGATCTACAATGAGCAGTTCTTC.

This rearrangement joins TRBV6-5 to TRBJ1-5; perhaps TRBD1 as D (6 bases). The V gene's germline CDR1 is MNHEY and CDR2 SVGAGI. V shed 6 bases and J shed 4 bases, with 10 bases lying between them. CDR3 length: 13 residues. DNA for the CDR3: TGTGCCAGCAGCTCACAGGGAAATCAGCCCCAGCATTTT. This encodes CASSSQGNQPQHF.

This clone was seen just once. The CDR3 loop reads CASSSPQTGNYGYTF. In DNA form, the CDR3 reads TGTGCCAGCAGTTCTCCCCAGACAGGGAACTATGGCTACACCTTC. The rearrangement uses TRBV27 and TRBJ1-2, with 7 bases lining up with TRBD1. V was pared by 4 bases and J by 2 bases, with 7 bases of the junction left unmatched. CDR3 size: 15 residues. The germline V gene encodes CDR1 MNHEY and CDR2 SMNVEV (reference sequence).

The V and J genes are TRBV3-1 (or the pseudogene TRBV3-2) and TRBJ1-1; no reliable D call. This CDR3 region has 12 residues. Trimming cost V 4 bases and J 9 bases, with 12 bases left between them. Per germline, CDR1 LGHDT and CDR2 YNNKEL (reference sequence). CDR3 bases: TGTGCCAGCAGCCCTGTTCCGGGGAAAGCTTTCTTT. It is translated as CASSPVPGKAFF.

The V call is TRBV5-3, the J call TRBJ2-7; TRBD2 aligns across 8 bases. TRBV5-3 is annotated as an ORF whose role is uncertain. Germline trimming cut 4 bases from V and 0 bases from J; bases unmatched to any gene: 9. This CDR3 contains 16 residues. This CDR3 reads CARSPGGDGDSYEQYF. The CDR3 DNA is TGTGCCAGAAGCCCCGGGGGGGACGGCGACTCCTACGAGCAGTACTTC.

The J gene is TRBJ1-2, the V gene TRBV19, with 8 bases matching TRBD1. The trim removed 4 bases at V and 7 bases at J, leaving 8 bases unmatched. The CDR3 consists of 14 residues. From germline, CDR1 is LNHDA and CDR2 SQIVND (reference sequence). The CDR3 protein is CASSTGQAPSGYTF. DNA for the CDR3: TGTGCCAGTAGTACGGGACAGGCCCCCTCTGGCTACACCTTC.